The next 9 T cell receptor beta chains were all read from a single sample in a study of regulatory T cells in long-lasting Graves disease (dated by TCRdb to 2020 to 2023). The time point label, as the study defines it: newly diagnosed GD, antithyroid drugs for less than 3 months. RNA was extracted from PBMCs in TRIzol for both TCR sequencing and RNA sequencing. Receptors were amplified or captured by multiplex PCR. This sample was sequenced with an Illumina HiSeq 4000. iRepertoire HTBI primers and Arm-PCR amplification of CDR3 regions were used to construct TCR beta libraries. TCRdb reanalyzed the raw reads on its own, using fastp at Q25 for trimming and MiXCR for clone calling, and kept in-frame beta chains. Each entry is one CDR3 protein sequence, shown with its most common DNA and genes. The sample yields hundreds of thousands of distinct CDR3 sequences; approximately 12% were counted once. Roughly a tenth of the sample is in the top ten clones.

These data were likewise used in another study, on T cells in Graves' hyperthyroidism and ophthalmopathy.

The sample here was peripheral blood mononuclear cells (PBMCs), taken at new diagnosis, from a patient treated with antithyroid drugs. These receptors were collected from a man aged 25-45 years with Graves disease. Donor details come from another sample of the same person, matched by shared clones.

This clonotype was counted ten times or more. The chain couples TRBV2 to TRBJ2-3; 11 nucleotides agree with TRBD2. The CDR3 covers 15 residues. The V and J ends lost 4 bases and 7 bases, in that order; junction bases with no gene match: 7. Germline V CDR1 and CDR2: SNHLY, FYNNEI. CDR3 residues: CASSAPTSGTYTQYF. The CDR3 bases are TGTGCCAGCAGTGCCCCGACTAGCGGGACCTATACGCAGTATTTT.

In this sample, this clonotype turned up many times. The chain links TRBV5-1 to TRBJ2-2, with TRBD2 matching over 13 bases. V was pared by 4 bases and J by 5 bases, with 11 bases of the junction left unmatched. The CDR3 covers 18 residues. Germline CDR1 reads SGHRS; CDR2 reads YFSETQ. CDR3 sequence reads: CASSVTGLAGLRTGELFF. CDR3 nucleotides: TGCGCCAGCAGCGTTACGGGACTAGCGGGATTAAGGACCGGGGAGCTGTTTTTT.

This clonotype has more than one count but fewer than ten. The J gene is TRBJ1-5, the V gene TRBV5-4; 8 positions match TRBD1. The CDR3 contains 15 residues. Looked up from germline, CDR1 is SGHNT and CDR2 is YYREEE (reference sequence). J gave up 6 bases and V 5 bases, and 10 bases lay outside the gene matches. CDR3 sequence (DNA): TGTGCCAGCAGTCGGAGGACAGGGAACAGTCAGCCCCAGCATTTT. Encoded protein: CASSRRTGNSQPQHF. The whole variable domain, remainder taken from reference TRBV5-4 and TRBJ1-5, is ETGVTQSPTHLIKTRGQQVTLRCSSQSGHNTVSWYQQALGQGPQFIFQYYREEENGRGNFPPRFSGLQFPNYSSELNVNALELDDSALYLCASSRRTGNSQPQHFGDGTRLSIL.

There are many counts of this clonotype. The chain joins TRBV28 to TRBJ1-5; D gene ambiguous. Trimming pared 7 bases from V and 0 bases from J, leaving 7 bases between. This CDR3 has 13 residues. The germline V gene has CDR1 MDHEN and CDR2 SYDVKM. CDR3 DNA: TGTGCCAGCAAAGTTAATAGCAATCAGCCCCAGCATTTT. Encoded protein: CASKVNSNQPQHF.

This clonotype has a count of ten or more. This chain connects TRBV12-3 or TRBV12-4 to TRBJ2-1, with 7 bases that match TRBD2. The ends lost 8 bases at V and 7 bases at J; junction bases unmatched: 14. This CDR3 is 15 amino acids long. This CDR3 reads CASSVPAGVGNEQFF. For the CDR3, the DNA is TGTGCCAGCTCAGTTCCTGCGGGAGTGGGTAATGAGCAGTTCTTC.

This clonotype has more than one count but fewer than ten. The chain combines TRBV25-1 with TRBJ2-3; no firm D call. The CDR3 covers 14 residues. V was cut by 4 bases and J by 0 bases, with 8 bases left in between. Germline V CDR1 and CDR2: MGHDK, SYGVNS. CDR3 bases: TGTGCCAGCAGTGCCCCATGGAGCACAGATACGCAGTATTTT. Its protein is CASSAPWSTDTQYF.

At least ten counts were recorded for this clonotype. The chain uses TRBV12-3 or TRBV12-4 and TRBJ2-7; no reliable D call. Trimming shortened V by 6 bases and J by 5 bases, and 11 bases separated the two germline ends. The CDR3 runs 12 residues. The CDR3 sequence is CASSSAPDEQYF. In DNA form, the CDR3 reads TGTGCCAGCAGCTCCGCGCCCGACGAGCAGTACTTC.

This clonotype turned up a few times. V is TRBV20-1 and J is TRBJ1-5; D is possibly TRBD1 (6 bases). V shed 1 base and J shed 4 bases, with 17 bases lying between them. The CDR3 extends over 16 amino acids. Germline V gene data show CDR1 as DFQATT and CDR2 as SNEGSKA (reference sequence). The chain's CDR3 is CSARVPRGRRNQPQHF. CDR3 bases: TGCAGTGCTAGAGTGCCCCGGGGGCGCCGGAATCAGCCCCAGCATTTT.

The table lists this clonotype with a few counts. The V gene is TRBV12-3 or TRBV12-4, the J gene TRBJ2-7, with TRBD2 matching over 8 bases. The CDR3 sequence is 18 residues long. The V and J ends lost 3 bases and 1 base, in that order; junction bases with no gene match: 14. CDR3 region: CASSFGRFLREASYEQYF. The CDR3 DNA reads TGTGCCAGCAGTTTTGGTCGTTTTTTGCGGGAGGCTTCCTACGAGCAGTACTTC.